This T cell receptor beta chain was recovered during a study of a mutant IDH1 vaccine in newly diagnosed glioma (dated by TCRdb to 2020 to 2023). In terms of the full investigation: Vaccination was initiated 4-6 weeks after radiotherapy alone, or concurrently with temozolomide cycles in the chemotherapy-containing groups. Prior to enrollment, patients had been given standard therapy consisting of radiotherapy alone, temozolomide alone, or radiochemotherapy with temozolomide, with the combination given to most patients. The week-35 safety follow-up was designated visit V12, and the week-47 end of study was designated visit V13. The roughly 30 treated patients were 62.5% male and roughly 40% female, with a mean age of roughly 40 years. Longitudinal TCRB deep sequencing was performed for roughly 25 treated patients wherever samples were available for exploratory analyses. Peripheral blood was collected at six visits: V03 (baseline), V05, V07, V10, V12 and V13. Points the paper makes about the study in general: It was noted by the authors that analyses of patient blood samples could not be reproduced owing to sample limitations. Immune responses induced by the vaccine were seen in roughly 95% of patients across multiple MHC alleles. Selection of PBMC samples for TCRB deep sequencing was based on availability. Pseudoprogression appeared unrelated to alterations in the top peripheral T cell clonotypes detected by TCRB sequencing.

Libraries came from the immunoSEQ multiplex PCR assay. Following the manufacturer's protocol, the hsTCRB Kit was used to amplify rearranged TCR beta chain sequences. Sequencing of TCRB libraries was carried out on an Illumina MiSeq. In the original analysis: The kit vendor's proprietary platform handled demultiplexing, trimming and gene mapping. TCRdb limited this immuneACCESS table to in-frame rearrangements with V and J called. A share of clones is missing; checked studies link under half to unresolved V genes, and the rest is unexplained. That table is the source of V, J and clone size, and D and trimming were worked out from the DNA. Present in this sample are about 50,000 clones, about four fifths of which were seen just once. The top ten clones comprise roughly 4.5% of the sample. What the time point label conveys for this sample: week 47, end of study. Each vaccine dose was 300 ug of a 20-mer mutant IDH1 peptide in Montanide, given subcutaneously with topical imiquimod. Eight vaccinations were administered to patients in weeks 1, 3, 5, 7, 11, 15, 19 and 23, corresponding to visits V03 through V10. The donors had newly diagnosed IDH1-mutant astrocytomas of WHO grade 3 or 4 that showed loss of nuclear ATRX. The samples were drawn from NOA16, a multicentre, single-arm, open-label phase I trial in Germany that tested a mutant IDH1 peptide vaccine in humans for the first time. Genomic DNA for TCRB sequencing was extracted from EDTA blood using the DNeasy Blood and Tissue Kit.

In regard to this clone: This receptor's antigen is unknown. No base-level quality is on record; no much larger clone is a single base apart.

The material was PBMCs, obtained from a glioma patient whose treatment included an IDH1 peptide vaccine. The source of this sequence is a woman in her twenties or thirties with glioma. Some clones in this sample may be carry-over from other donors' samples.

The CDR3 is CASSAQENQPQHF. The sequenced DNA is TGTGCCAGCAGCGCACAGGAAAATCAGCCCCAGCATTTT. The V and J segments used are TRBV7-2 and TRBJ1-5; the D gene is possibly TRBD1, with 5 bases matching. Based on the germline V gene, the CDR1 and CDR2 sequences are SGHTA and FQGNSA. The cysteine opens and the phenylalanine closes a CDR3 of 13 amino acids. The CDR3 DNA has 39 bases and is translated from base 1. V is pared back by 5 bases and J by 4 bases, with 9 bases lying between the germline termini.